Below, 17 T cell receptor beta chains from the same sample are listed, as sequenced in a study of siplizumab effects on memory and regulatory T cells. No antigen has been assigned to these receptors. Profiling relied on immunoSEQ multiplex PCR, and the TCRdb table lists in-frame clones only, not all of them. The table lists fewer than 8,500 clones, 36% of them singletons. Cells that made up the mixed lymphocyte reaction were cocultured at 37°C for under 7 days. Source material: CFSE-low (dividing) CD8+ T cells sorted from an allogeneic mixed lymphocyte reaction. The receptors here all came from a human donor in good health; the cells came from an allogeneic mixed lymphocyte reaction.

This clone was observed a few times. The gene calls are TRBV19 and TRBJ2-1; TRBD2 agrees at 14 bases. J was trimmed by 7 bases and V by 7 bases; bases with no gene match: 6. This CDR3 contains 15 residues. Germline CDR1 LNHDA, CDR2 SQIVND (reference sequence). CDR3 sequence (DNA): TGTGCCAGTAACCTCGGACTAGCGGGAGGAAATGAGCAGTTCTTC. This translates into CASNLGLAGGNEQFF.

The V call is TRBV5-6, the J call TRBJ2-5; D possibly corresponds to TRBD2 (6 bases). Germline CDR1 is SGHDT and CDR2 is YYEEEE. This CDR3 spans 14 amino acids. The V gene lost 6 bases and the J gene lost 2 bases, with 14 bases spanning the gap. The DNA of the CDR3 is TGTGCCAGCACAGTCGCGGGGAATCAAGAGACCCAGTACTTC. This codes for CASTVAGNQETQYF.

This clone is medium-sized in the sample. V usage is TRBV29-1 and J usage is TRBJ2-2, with TRBD1 identical over 7 bases. The CDR3 runs 11 residues. The germline V gene has CDR1 SQVTM and CDR2 ANQGSEA. This CDR3 is CGTWDSGELFF. The CDR3, as DNA: TGCGGCACATGGGACAGCGGGGAGCTGTTTTTT.

Points on this clone: This may be a read error, as it is one base from a much larger clone. This CDR3 is also generated by other DNA sequences in the sample. This chain connects TRBV27 to TRBJ1-2; TRBD1 aligns across 7 bases. Germline lookup yields CDR1 MNHEY and CDR2 SMNVEV (reference sequence). The CDR3 extends over 14 amino acids. J was trimmed by 4 bases and V by 4 bases; bases with no gene match: 6. In DNA, the CDR3 is TGTGCCAGCAGTTCCTACCGGGACAGCTATGGCTACACCTTC. It is translated as CASSSYRDSYGYTF.

This clone was picked up a small number of times. The chain carries TRBV7-6 and TRBJ1-1; D possibly corresponds to TRBD1 (5 bases). The V end was cut by 1 base, the J end by 8 bases, with 5 bases between. CDR3 size: 11 residues. The V gene's germline CDR1 is SGHVS and CDR2 FNYEAQ. The CDR3 DNA follows: TGTGCCAGCAGCTTAGGGACAGAAGCTTTCTTT. Translation: CASSLGTEAFF.

The chain joins TRBV7-9 to TRBJ2-7; D is undetermined. V lost 2 bases and J 3 bases, leaving 2 bases between the germline ends. This CDR3 has 11 amino acids. The germline V gene has CDR1 SEHNR and CDR2 FQNEAQ (reference sequence). CDR3 nucleotides: TGTGCCAGCAGCTTAAACTACGAGCAGTACTTC. Its translation: CASSLNYEQYF.

The chain has TRBV4-1 and TRBJ1-1; D call uncertain. Germline loops: CDR1 MGHRA, CDR2 YSYEKL. This CDR3 region has 13 residues. The ends were cut back, 0 bases at V and 2 bases at J, with 4 bases in the middle. Here the CDR3 reads CASSQDRNTEAFF. The CDR3 DNA is TGCGCCAGCAGCCAAGATCGCAACACTGAAGCTTTCTTT.

The genes are TRBV9 and TRBJ2-1; TRBD2 matches 9 bases. CDR1 and CDR2 from the germline V gene are SGDLS and YYNGEE. V shed 7 bases, J shed 4 bases, and the junction held 9 bases outside the gene matches. This CDR3 is 15 amino acids long. CDR3 coding DNA: TGTGCCAGCGGCGGCCGGACTAGCGAATACAATGAGCAGTTCTTC. Translating gives CASGGRTSEYNEQFF.

V gene TRBV11-1 combines with J gene TRBJ2-3; D perhaps matches TRBD2 (5 bases). Germline CDR1 SGHAT, CDR2 FQDESV (reference sequence). The V end lost 5 bases, the J end lost 6 bases, and 18 bases lay between the germline ends. This CDR3 comprises 15 residues. CDR3 region: CASSPHLRLADTQYF. Written as DNA, the CDR3 is TGTGCCAGCAGCCCCCATTTACGGCTAGCCGATACGCAGTATTTT.

In its sample, this clone ranks as medium-sized. This sequence joins TRBV27 and TRBJ1-3; D unclear. Trimming removed 8 bases from V and 0 bases from J, with 11 bases in between. Per germline, CDR1 MNHEY and CDR2 SMNVEV (reference sequence). The CDR3 extends over 14 amino acids. CDR3 DNA sequence: TGTGCCAGCTGGGAGGGCACCTCTGGAAACACCATATATTTT. This codes for CASWEGTSGNTIYF.

This clone was counted only a few times. V gene TRBV18 combines with J gene TRBJ1-1; 7 bases agree with TRBD1. Germline V CDR1 and CDR2: KGHSH, LQKENI. The CDR3 spans 16 residues. The V and J ends lost 3 bases and 1 base, in that order; junction bases with no gene match: 8. For the CDR3, the DNA is TGTGCCAGCTCACCTAAGGGGGCGGGATCGAACACTGAAGCTTTCTTT. Translating it yields CASSPKGAGSNTEAFF.

This chain links TRBV19 with TRBJ2-7, with D perhaps given as TRBD1 or TRBD2 (5 bases each). Germline V gene data show CDR1 as LNHDA and CDR2 as SQIVND (reference sequence). V gave up 3 bases and J gave up 2 bases, with 17 bases separating them. This CDR3 has 16 amino acids. The CDR3 reads CASSIGMGTAAYEQYF. CDR3 in DNA: TGTGCCAGTAGTATTGGTATGGGGACCGCGGCCTACGAGCAGTACTTC.

The CDR3 coding sequence is TGTGCCAGCAGTTTCCGAGGATCCCAGCCCCAGCATTTT. Protein: CASSFRGSQPQHF. J is TRBJ1-5 and V is TRBV6-5; D uncertain. The CDR3 covers 13 residues. Germline CDR1 MNHEY, CDR2 SVGAGI. Trimming removed 4 bases from V and 7 bases from J, with 11 bases in between.

This clone is medium-sized within its sample. V usage is TRBV29-1 and J usage is TRBJ2-3; 8 bases are a match to TRBD1. CDR1 SQVTM and CDR2 ANQGSEA come from the germline V gene. The junction had 5 bases not matched to a gene; V was cut back by 0 bases and J by 3 bases. The CDR3 spans 15 residues. CDR3 bases: TGCAGCGTTGAAGACAGGGGGCGCGGGACAGATACGCAGTATTTT. Translation: CSVEDRGRGTDTQYF.

By share, this clone counts as medium-sized. The V and J genes are TRBV30 and TRBJ2-7; no definite D call. V was shortened by 0 bases and J by 4 bases, with 7 bases between the two germline ends. Per germline, CDR1 GTSNPN and CDR2 SVGIG (reference sequence). The CDR3 totals 12 residues. The CDR3 region has the DNA TGTGCCTGGAGTGTACTCGGGTACGAGCAGTACTTC. Translating it yields CAWSVLGYEQYF.

This clone was observed a handful of times. The chain is built from TRBV9 and TRBJ2-1; TRBD2 aligns across 13 bases. The germline gives CDR1 SGDLS, CDR2 YYNGEE. CDR3 size: 20 residues. V shed 0 bases and J 0 bases; nucleotides not matched to a gene: 9. CDR3 loop: CASSVVAPGLAGPSYNEQFF. CDR3 DNA sequence: TGTGCCAGCAGCGTAGTTGCGCCGGGACTAGCGGGGCCCTCCTACAATGAGCAGTTCTTC.

J is TRBJ1-2 and V is TRBV9, with a weak D call TRBD1 (5 bases). Trimming shortened V by 0 bases and J by 7 bases, and 10 bases separated the two germline ends. CDR1 is SGDLS and CDR2 is YYNGEE in the germline V gene. The CDR3 extends over 13 amino acids. The CDR3 reads CASSVVEGLGYTF. CDR3 DNA: TGTGCCAGCAGCGTAGTGGAGGGACTTGGCTACACCTTC. Supplemented by reference TRBV9 and TRBJ1-2, the full variable domain reads DSGVTQTPKHLITATGQRVTLRCSPRSGDLSVYWYQQSLDQGLQFLIQYYNGEERAKGNILERFSAQQFPDLHSELNLSSLELGDSALYFCASSVVEGLGYTFGSGTRLTVV.